This T cell receptor beta chain was captured by sequencing in a study of blood T cell repertoires in COVID-19. The method was immunoSEQ multiplex PCR; TCRdb's version includes in-frame clones alone and lacks a portion of them. The repertoire holds some 110,000 clones, with 75% to 90% as singletons. Germline V gives CDR1 SGHNT, CDR2 YYREEE (reference sequence). Between the trimmed V and J ends, which lost 0 bases and 2 bases, there was a span of 5 bases. The CDR3 totals 14 residues. The origin of this receptor is a man aged 35 to 55 with acute or convalescent COVID-19. The chain joins TRBV5-4 to TRBJ1-4; D remains unclear. Sequences were obtained from peripheral blood. The CDR3 nucleotides read TGTGCCAGCAGCTTGGGGGAGACTAATGAAAAACTGTTTTTT. Translation: CASSLGETNEKLFF.